This T cell receptor (beta chain) was recorded in a study of blood T cell repertoires in COVID-19. Self-reported history from a screening survey and questionnaire set each donor's cohort. A COVID-19 case had been met by exposed participants during the 2 weeks before study entry. Produced via immunoSEQ multiplex PCR; TCRdb's table is partial and in-frame only. The table records 350,000 to 500,000 clones, nearly 90% of them present only once. The ends lost 8 bases at V and 6 bases at J; junction bases unmatched: 11. The CDR3 has 15 amino acids. From germline, CDR1 is MDHEN and CDR2 SYDVKM. The receptor's source is a woman younger than 35 who had been exposed to COVID-19. The chain employs TRBV28 and TRBJ2-2; TRBD2 matches 8 bases. Sample: PBMCs or T cells enriched from blood (not recorded which). Here the CDR3 DNA reads TGTGCCAGCGGGACGGGGGGGCCCTACGCCGGGGAGCTGTTTTTT. Protein: CASGTGGPYAGELFF. Filled out from reference TRBV28 and TRBJ2-2, the complete variable domain reads DVKVTQSSRYLVKRTGEKVFLECVQDMDHENMFWYRQDPGLGLRLIYFSYDVKMKEKGDIPEGYSVSREKKERFSLILESASTNQTSMYLCASGTGGPYAGELFFGEGSRLTVL.